A selection of T cell receptor beta chains follows, all from one sample in a study of blood T cell repertoires in COVID-19. Clones were read by immunoSEQ multiplex PCR, and TCRdb kept only the in-frame ones, dropping some. The table has over 100,000 clones, about 87% seen once. The sample comprised peripheral blood. These receptors were taken from a woman aged 45-60 years with acute or convalescent COVID-19. The CDR3 runs from the conserved cysteine through the conserved F or W. A D gene is named only where the DNA matches it firmly. Rows give clone size only sometimes, using once, few, many, or a class for an expanded clone.

DNA: TGTGCCAGCAGTTCAACATGGACAGGGGGCGATCAGCCCCAGCATTTT; CDR3: CASSSTWTGGDQPQHF; V: TRBV27; D: TRBD1; J: TRBJ1-5; size: .
DNA: TGTGCCAGTAGTATGTTGAGGGGTCGACAGGGGGCCGCGAACACCGGGGAGCTGTTTTTT; CDR3: CASSMLRGRQGAANTGELFF; V: TRBV19; D: TRBD1; J: TRBJ2-2; size: .
DNA: TGTGCCAGCAGTTTAAGGACAGGGGGGACTGAAGCTTTCTTT; CDR3: CASSLRTGGTEAFF; V: TRBV28; D: TRBD1; J: TRBJ1-1; size: .
DNA: TGTGCCAGCAGTCCATGGACAGGGGTCTGGACTGAAGCTTTCTTT; CDR3: CASSPWTGVWTEAFF; V: TRBV5-6; D: TRBD1; J: TRBJ1-1; size: .
DNA: TGCGCCAGCAGCTTCGAGCCAACCGGGGGAAATTCACCCCTCCACTTT; CDR3: CASSFEPTGGNSPLHF; V: TRBV5-1; D: .; J: TRBJ1-6; size: .
DNA: TGTGCCAGCAACCAGCCACGGGTACCCCTCCACTTT; CDR3: CASNQPRVPLHF; V: TRBV9; D: .; J: TRBJ1-6; size: .
DNA: TGTGCCAGCTCGCCTAGGGGGACCTCCTCTGGGGCCAACGTCCTGACTTTC; CDR3: CASSPRGTSSGANVLTF; V: TRBV18; D: .; J: TRBJ2-6; size: .
DNA: TGTGCCAGCAGCGTAAGTGACAGGGAGCTGTTTTTT; CDR3: CASSVSDRELFF; V: TRBV9; D: .; J: TRBJ2-2; size: .
DNA: TGTGCCAGCAGCTTAATAGATAGCACAGATACGCAGTATTTT; CDR3: CASSLIDSTDTQYF; V: TRBV5-4; D: .; J: TRBJ2-3; size: once
DNA: TGTGCCAGCAGTGCTCGGACAGGGGGCTATGGCTACACCTTC; CDR3: CASSARTGGYGYTF; V: TRBV6-6; D: TRBD1; J: TRBJ1-2; size: .
DNA: TGCGCCAGCAGCTTCAACAGACCCACAGATACGCAGTATTTT; CDR3: CASSFNRPTDTQYF; V: TRBV5-1; D: .; J: TRBJ2-3; size: .
DNA: TGTGCCCGCCCGGGCAGGGAAAGTGAAAAACTGTTTTTT; CDR3: CARPGRESEKLFF; V: TRBV6-5; D: .; J: TRBJ1-4; size: .
DNA: TGTGCCACCAGCTACAGGGATTTCGGTGGCTACACCTTC; CDR3: CATSYRDFGGYTF; V: TRBV24-1; D: .; J: TRBJ1-2; size: few
DNA: TGTGCCAGCAGCTCCGGGGACAGTTTATCCTACGAGCAGTACTTC; CDR3: CASSSGDSLSYEQYF; V: TRBV7-6; D: TRBD1; J: TRBJ2-7; size: .
DNA: TGTGCCAGCAGCCAAGACCCCCTAGCGGGGGGCGCCGGGGATACGCAGTATTTT; CDR3: CASSQDPLAGGAGDTQYF; V: TRBV3-1/TRBV3-2; D: TRBD2; J: TRBJ2-3; size: .
DNA: TGCGCCTCCCCGGGGGACCTCCTCTCCTACGAGCAGTACTTC; CDR3: CASPGDLLSYEQYF; V: TRBV4-1; D: .; J: TRBJ2-7; size: .